Each of the 22 T cell receptor beta chains below was sequenced from the same sample in a study of T cells in Graves' hyperthyroidism and ophthalmopathy. Amplification of TCR beta CDR3 regions used RNA as the template. TCR CDR3 regions were first amplified by RT-PCR with HTBI primers. In TCRdb, the multiplex PCR reads were re-called with MiXCR into one record per CDR3 protein. The data contain more than 550,000 distinct CDR3 sequences, around 15% of them seen just once; the ten biggest clones take up roughly 15%. The specimen was blood. The receptors were gathered from a man aged 45-65 years with Graves' hyperthyroidism.

This clonotype occurred many times. This rearrangement joins TRBV20-1 to TRBJ1-1; D not certain. V was clipped by 1 base and J by 2 bases, with 8 bases between them. The V gene's germline CDR1 is DFQATT and CDR2 SNEGSKA (reference sequence). The CDR3 extends over 13 amino acids. The CDR3 here is CSARVSPNTEAFF. The CDR3 bases are TGCAGTGCTAGAGTCAGCCCAAACACTGAAGCTTTCTTT.

This clonotype has at least ten counts. The V gene is TRBV7-8, the J gene TRBJ2-5; 7 bases fit TRBD2. Germline values: CDR1 SGHVS, CDR2 FQNEAQ. The CDR3 is 18 residues long. J gave up 7 bases and V 0 bases, and 17 bases lay outside the gene matches. The DNA for the CDR3 is TGTGCCAGCAGCTTAGCGCCTTCGGGGGAGGGCCTGAGTGGGACCCAGTACTTC. Encoded protein: CASSLAPSGEGLSGTQYF.

This clonotype was recorded many times. The rearrangement links TRBV28 to TRBJ2-7; 8 nucleotides agree with TRBD1. V lost 6 bases and J lost 5; bases outside the gene matches: 6. Germline CDR1 MDHEN, CDR2 SYDVKM. The CDR3 has 13 amino acids. In DNA, the CDR3 is TGTGCCAGCAGAGGACAGGGATTACACGAGCAGTACTTC. Protein product: CASRGQGLHEQYF.

In this sample, this clonotype turned up a few times. The chain uses TRBV7-2 and TRBJ1-1; weak D call: TRBD1 (6 bases). V lost 3 bases, J lost 3 bases, and 14 bases lay in between. Germline values: CDR1 SGHTA, CDR2 FQGNSA. The CDR3 is 15 amino acids. The DNA for the CDR3 is TGTGCCAGCAGCTTGACTACAGGGCGCTACACTGAAGCTTTCTTT. As protein: CASSLTTGRYTEAFF.

The CDR3 region has the DNA TGTGCCAGCAGCTCTGGGCTTTCAGGGGCCACTGAAGCTTTCTTT. Protein product: CASSSGLSGATEAFF. V gene TRBV7-9 combines with J gene TRBJ1-1, with D possibly TRBD1 on 6 matching bases. The V end was cut by 4 bases, the J end by 4 bases, with 16 bases between. The germline V gene encodes CDR1 SEHNR and CDR2 FQNEAQ (reference sequence). This CDR3 contains 15 residues. Using reference TRBV7-9 and TRBJ1-1 for the parts outside the CDR3, the full variable domain is DTGVSQNPRHKITKRGQNVTFRCDPISEHNRLYWYRQTLGQGPEFLTYFQNEAQLEKSRLLSDRFSAERPKGSFSTLEIQRTEQGDSAMYLCASSSGLSGATEAFFGQGTRLTVV.

This clonotype has a count of ten or more. The chain recombines TRBV2 with TRBJ1-1, with a possible D match to TRBD1 (5 bases). V lost 7 bases and J lost 0, with 9 bases in between. Germline CDR1 reads SNHLY; CDR2 reads FYNNEI. This CDR3 has 13 residues. CDR3 in amino acids: CASIGRVNTEAFF. The CDR3 nucleotides are TGTGCCAGCATAGGCAGGGTGAACACTGAAGCTTTCTTT.

Many counts were recorded for this clonotype. At one end the junction does not follow the germline gene, possibly because of a read error. The J gene is TRBJ2-2, the V gene TRBV28; TRBD1 matches 9 bases. The germline gives CDR1 MDHEN, CDR2 SYDVKM. The CDR3 runs 14 residues. The chain's CDR3 is CASSWDRDTGELFF. In DNA form, the CDR3 reads TGTGCCAGTAGTTGGGACAGGGACACCGGGGAGCTGTTTTTT.

This clonotype was observed many times. The chain couples TRBV2 to TRBJ2-1; 8 nucleotides match TRBD1. The CDR3 has 12 amino acids. Trimming removed 6 bases from V and 8 bases from J; junction bases left unmatched: 3. Germline V CDR1 and CDR2: SNHLY, FYNNEI. CDR3 protein: CASRDRAHEQFF. As DNA, the CDR3 is TGTGCCAGCAGGGACAGGGCCCATGAGCAGTTCTTC. The complete variable domain, with remaining parts taken from reference TRBV2 and TRBJ2-1, reads EPEVTQTPSHQVTQMGQEVILRCVPISNHLYFYWYRQILGQKVEFLVSFYNNEISEKSEIFDDQFSVERPDGSNFTLKIRSTKLEDSAMYFCASRDRAHEQFFGPGTRLTVL.

This clonotype has a handful of counts. This chain links TRBV25-1 with TRBJ2-7, with D perhaps TRBD2 (6 bases). Looked up from germline, CDR1 is MGHDK and CDR2 is SYGVNS. The CDR3 sequence is 12 residues long. V lost 7 bases and J 1 base, leaving 8 bases between the germline ends. This CDR3 reads CASTGTSYEQYF. Here the CDR3 DNA reads TGTGCCAGCACCGGGACTTCCTACGAGCAGTACTTC.

This clonotype was counted many times. The chain recombines TRBV12-3 or TRBV12-4 with TRBJ1-1; D might be TRBD1 (5 bases). This CDR3 contains 15 residues. V shed 3 bases and J shed 0 bases, with 11 bases lying between them. CDR3 coding DNA: TGTGCCAGCAGTTTGGGGGGGAGAATGAACACTGAAGCTTTCTTT. The encoded protein is CASSLGGRMNTEAFF.

The sample holds many counts of this clonotype. The chain carries TRBV5-1 and TRBJ2-3; 14 bases align to TRBD2. V lost 2 bases to trimming and J lost 5 bases; unmatched junction nucleotides: 7. CDR3 length: 17 amino acids. Germline V gene data show CDR1 as SGHRS and CDR2 as YFSETQ. Here the CDR3 reads CASSLYRTSGRIDTQYF. The CDR3 DNA sequence: TGCGCCAGCAGCTTATACAGGACTAGCGGGAGGATAGATACGCAGTATTTT. The full variable domain, in which reference TRBV5-1 and TRBJ2-3 provide the parts outside the CDR3, is KAGVTQTPRYLIKTRGQQVTLSCSPISGHRSVSWYQQTPGQGLQFLFEYFSETQRNKGNFPGRFSGRQFSNSRSEMNVSTLELGDSALYLCASSLYRTSGRIDTQYFGPGTRLTVL.

The chain combines TRBV20-1 with TRBJ2-1, with 7 bases lining up with TRBD2. Germline V gene sequence: CDR1 DFQATT, CDR2 SNEGSKA (reference sequence). The trim removed 6 bases at V and 0 bases at J, leaving 14 bases unmatched. This CDR3 is built from 17 residues. The CDR3 DNA follows: TGCAGTGCGCAAAAACGGGAGGCCCTTAGCTCCTACAATGAGCAGTTCTTC. Translation: CSAQKREALSSYNEQFF.

This clonotype was counted ten times or more. V is TRBV2 and J is TRBJ1-6, with D possibly TRBD1 on 6 matching bases. The V gene lost 5 bases and the J gene lost 10 bases, with 21 bases spanning the gap. CDR1 and CDR2 from the germline V gene are SNHLY and FYNNEI. This CDR3 contains 16 residues. CDR3: CASSSTSGFTGSPLHF. CDR3 in DNA: TGTGCCAGCAGTTCAACTTCCGGGTTTACAGGGTCACCCCTCCACTTT.

This clonotype has at least ten counts. The V call is TRBV2, the J call TRBJ2-1; 9 nucleotides line up with TRBD2. Looked up from germline, CDR1 is SNHLY and CDR2 is FYNNEI. The CDR3 sequence is 16 residues long. With 6 bases clipped from V and 0 bases from J, the junction kept 6 bases outside the gene matches. The CDR3: CASSGFSGSSYNEQFF. The CDR3 nucleotides read TGTGCCAGCAGCGGGTTTAGCGGGAGCTCCTACAATGAGCAGTTCTTC.

This clonotype was seen more than once but under ten times. The V gene is TRBV24-1, the J gene TRBJ2-1; the match to TRBD2 covers 9 bases. This CDR3 is built from 16 residues. Unmatched junction bases numbered 7, after V lost 3 bases and J lost 5 bases. Germline CDR1 reads KGHDR; CDR2 reads SFDVKD. The CDR3 nucleotides read TGTGCCACCAGTGATATTACTAGCGGGTACCACAATGAGCAGTTCTTC. This sequence encodes CATSDITSGYHNEQFF.

The chain joins TRBV5-5 to TRBJ1-5, with a possible D match to TRBD1 (6 bases). From germline, CDR1 is SGHKS and CDR2 YYEKEE (reference sequence). Trimming stripped 4 bases from V and 15 bases from J, with 23 bases between. This CDR3 has 14 amino acids. The CDR3, as DNA: TGTGCCAGCAGCCTCAGACAGGATCCTCCCGGGTGGCATTTT. This gives the protein CASSLRQDPPGWHF.

This clonotype was seen a few times. The chain employs TRBV12-3 or TRBV12-4 and TRBJ2-1; D is unclear. This CDR3 has 15 amino acids. V shed 4 bases and J shed 2 bases, with 12 bases lying between them. Here the CDR3 DNA reads TGTGCCAGCAGTTCCTTCGGCAGCCCCTACAATGAGCAGTTCTTC. Protein: CASSSFGSPYNEQFF.

This clonotype appeared once. The CDR3 nucleotides are TGCGCCAGCAGCCAAGTTTTCGGGAGGCCCAGCGACAATGAGCAGTTCTTC. Its protein is CASSQVFGRPSDNEQFF. The chain combines TRBV4-3 with TRBJ2-1, with 7 bases lining up with TRBD2. Losses at the gene ends were 1 base for V and 5 bases for J; bases not matched to a gene: 11. Germline V CDR1 and CDR2: LGHNA, YSLEER. This CDR3 comprises 17 residues.

This clonotype occurred a few times. The gene calls are TRBV7-9 and TRBJ2-3; D is unclear. Trimming took off 5 bases at V and 6 bases at J, with 18 bases between the two ends. The CDR3 covers 15 residues. Germline CDR1 is SEHNR and CDR2 is FQNEAQ (reference sequence). In DNA, the CDR3 is TGTGCCAGCAGCCACTCGACTGGTACATCCGATACGCAGTATTTT. Amino acids: CASSHSTGTSDTQYF.

This clonotype showed up just once. CDR3 DNA: TGTGCCAGCAGCTTGATCGGCAGCAACAATCAGCCCCAGCATTTT. It translates to CASSLIGSNNQPQHF. The chain combines TRBV12-3 or TRBV12-4 with TRBJ1-5; D gene unclear. V lost 6 bases and J 3 bases, leaving 15 bases between the germline ends. This CDR3 has 15 amino acids.

About this clonotype itself: A junction boundary mismatches the germline segment, possibly from a read error. The chain employs TRBV12-3 or TRBV12-4 and TRBJ2-3; tentative D call: TRBD1 (6 bases). CDR3 length equals 15 residues. CDR3 protein: CASSWAGVGTETQYF. CDR3 sequence (DNA): TGTGCCAGCAGTTGGGCAGGGGTTGGCACAGAAACGCAGTATTTT.

This clonotype came up many times. The chain joins TRBV11-1 to TRBJ2-3; 7 bases line up with TRBD2. The CDR3 length is 16 residues. Unmatched junction bases numbered 7, after V lost 0 bases and J lost 4 bases. Germline V gene lookup returns CDR1 SGHAT and CDR2 FQDESV (reference sequence). CDR3 bases: TGTGCCAGCAGCTTAGCGGGAGGGCCAGAAGCAGATACGCAGTATTTT. Its protein is CASSLAGGPEADTQYF. The complete variable domain, with remaining parts taken from reference TRBV11-1 and TRBJ2-3, reads EAEVAQSPRYKITEKSQAVAFWCDPISGHATLYWYRQILGQGPELLVQFQDESVVDDSQLPKDRFSAERLKGVDSTLKIQPAELGDSAMYLCASSLAGGPEADTQYFGPGTRLTVL.